The 4 T cell receptor beta chains in this list originate from one sample, sequenced in a study of blood T cell repertoires in COVID-19. The protocol was immunoSEQ multiplex PCR, while the TCRdb copy is restricted to in-frame clones and leaves out a portion. The sample lists 9,500 to 15,000 clones, around 90% occurring once. Sequencing was performed on peripheral blood. The origin of the receptors is a woman in her 70s with active COVID-19.

The count of this clone is one. In DNA form, the CDR3 reads TGTGCCAGCAGCAAATGTTCTGAGGGGGCCTTTGGCTACACCTTC. Its translation is CASSKCSEGAFGYTF. This chain connects TRBV21-1 to TRBJ1-2; no DNA check was done on the table's D call, TRBD1. TRBV21-1 represents a pseudogene. The CDR3 contains 15 residues.

The chain employs TRBV29-1 and TRBJ2-1; 7 nucleotides align to TRBD2. Germline-derived CDR1 and CDR2 are SQVTM and ANQGSEA. The CDR3 spans 11 residues. J was trimmed by 7 bases and V by 7 bases; bases with no gene match: 4. The CDR3 DNA reads TGCAGCGGTGGGACTAATAATGAGCAGTTCTTC. Translation gives CSGGTNNEQFF.

DNA of the CDR3: TGTGCCATCAGCCCGGGACAGGGCGGACCCTACAATGAGCAGTTCTTC. Translated: CAISPGQGGPYNEQFF. This chain connects TRBV10-3 to TRBJ2-1; 9 bases fit TRBD1. The germline V gene has CDR1 ENHRY and CDR2 SYGVKD. CDR3 length equals 16 residues. The J segment lost 2 bases and the V segment lost 6 bases, leaving 8 bases of the junction unmatched.

V gene TRBV18 combines with J gene TRBJ2-1; 10 bases map to TRBD2. Germline CDR1 reads KGHSH; CDR2 reads LQKENI. CDR3 length equals 17 residues. Unmatched junction bases numbered 5, after V lost 3 bases and J lost 0 bases. The CDR3 protein is CASSPQGLASSYNEQFF. Written as DNA, the CDR3 is TGTGCCAGCTCACCGCAGGGACTAGCGAGCTCCTACAATGAGCAGTTCTTC.